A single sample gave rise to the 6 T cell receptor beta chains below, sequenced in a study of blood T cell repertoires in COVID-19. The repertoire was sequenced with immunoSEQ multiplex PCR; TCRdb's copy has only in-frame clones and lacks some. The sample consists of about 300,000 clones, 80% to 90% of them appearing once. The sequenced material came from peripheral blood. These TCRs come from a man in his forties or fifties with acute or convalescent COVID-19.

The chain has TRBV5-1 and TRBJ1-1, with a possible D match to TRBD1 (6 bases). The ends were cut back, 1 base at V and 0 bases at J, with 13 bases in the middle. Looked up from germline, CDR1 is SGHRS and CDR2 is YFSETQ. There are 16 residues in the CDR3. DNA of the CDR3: TGCGCCAGCAGCTTGACAGGGAGAGGCATGAACACTGAAGCTTTCTTT. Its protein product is CASSLTGRGMNTEAFF.

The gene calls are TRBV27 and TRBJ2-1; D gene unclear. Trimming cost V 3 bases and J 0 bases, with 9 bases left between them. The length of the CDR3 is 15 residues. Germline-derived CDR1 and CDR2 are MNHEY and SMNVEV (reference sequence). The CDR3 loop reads CASSFLGSSYNEQFF. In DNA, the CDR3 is TGTGCCAGCAGTTTTTTGGGCAGCTCCTACAATGAGCAGTTCTTC.

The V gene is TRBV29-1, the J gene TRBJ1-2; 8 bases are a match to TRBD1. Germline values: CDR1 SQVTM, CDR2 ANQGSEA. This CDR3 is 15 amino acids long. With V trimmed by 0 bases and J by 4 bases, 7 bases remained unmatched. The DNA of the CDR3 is TGCAGCGTTGAAGACGGCAGGGGGCGCAGCTATGGCTACACCTTC. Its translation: CSVEDGRGRSYGYTF.

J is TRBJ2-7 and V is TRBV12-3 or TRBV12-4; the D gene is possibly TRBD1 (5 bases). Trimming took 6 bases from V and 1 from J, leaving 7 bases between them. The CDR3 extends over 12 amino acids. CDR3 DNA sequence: TGTGCCAGCAGCCCAGGGTCCTACGAGCAGTACTTC. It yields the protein CASSPGSYEQYF.

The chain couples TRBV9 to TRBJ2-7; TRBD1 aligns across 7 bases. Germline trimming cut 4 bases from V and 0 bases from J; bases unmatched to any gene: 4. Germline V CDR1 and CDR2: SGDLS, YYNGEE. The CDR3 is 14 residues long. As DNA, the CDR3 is TGTGCCAGCAGCTCGGGACAGTCCTCCTACGAGCAGTACTTC. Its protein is CASSSGQSSYEQYF.

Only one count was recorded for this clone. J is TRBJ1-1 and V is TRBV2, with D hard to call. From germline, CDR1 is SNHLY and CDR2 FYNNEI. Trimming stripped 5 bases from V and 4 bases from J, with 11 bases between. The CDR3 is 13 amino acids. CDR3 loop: CASSSLRGTEAFF. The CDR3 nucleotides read TGTGCCAGCAGTTCCTTACGAGGCACTGAAGCTTTCTTT. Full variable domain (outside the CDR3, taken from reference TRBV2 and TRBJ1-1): EPEVTQTPSHQVTQMGQEVILRCVPISNHLYFYWYRQILGQKVEFLVSFYNNEISEKSEIFDDQFSVERPDGSNFTLKIRSTKLEDSAMYFCASSSLRGTEAFFGQGTRLTVV.